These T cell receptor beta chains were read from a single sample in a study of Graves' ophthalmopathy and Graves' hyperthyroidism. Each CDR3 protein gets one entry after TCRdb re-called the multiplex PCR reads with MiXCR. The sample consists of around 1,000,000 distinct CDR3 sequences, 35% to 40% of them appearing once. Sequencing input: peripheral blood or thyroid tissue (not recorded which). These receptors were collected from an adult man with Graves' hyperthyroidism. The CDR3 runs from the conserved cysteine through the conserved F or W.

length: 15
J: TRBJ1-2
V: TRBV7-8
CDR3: CASSLASDRSYGYTF

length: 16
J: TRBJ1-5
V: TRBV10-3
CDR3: CAISDRRDRRDQPQHF

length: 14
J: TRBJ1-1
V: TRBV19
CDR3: CASTLGGKNTEAFF

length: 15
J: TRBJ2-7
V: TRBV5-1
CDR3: CASSLEAGLSPEQYF

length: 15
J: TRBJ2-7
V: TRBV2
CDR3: CASSLYLRSSYDQYF

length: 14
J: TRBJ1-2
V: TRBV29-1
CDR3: CSVVAGDFNYGYTF

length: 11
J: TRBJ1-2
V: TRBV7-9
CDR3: CASSHGTGYTF

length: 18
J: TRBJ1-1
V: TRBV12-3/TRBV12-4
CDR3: CASSQTHGPRGPNTEAFF

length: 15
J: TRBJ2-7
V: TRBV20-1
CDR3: CSARDMGTGLGEQYF

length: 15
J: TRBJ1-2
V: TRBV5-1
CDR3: CASSLAFDSNYGYTF

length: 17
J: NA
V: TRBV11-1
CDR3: CASSLADGGAMWNEQFF

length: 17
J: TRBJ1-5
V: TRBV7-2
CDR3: CASSLRWPPGASQPQHF

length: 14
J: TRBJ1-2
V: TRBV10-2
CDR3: CASSEPDSGYGYTF

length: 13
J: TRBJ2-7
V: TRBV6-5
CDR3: CASSLDRVDEQYF

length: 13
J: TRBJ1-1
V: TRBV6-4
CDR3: CASSEDRDTEAFF

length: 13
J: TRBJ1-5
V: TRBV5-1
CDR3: CASRWDTNQPQHF

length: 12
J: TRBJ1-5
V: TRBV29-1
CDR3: CSAGGITQPQHF

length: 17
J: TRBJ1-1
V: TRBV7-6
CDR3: CASSLDGSGAQNTEAFF

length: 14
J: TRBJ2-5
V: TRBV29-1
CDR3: CSVDWGQGRVTQYF

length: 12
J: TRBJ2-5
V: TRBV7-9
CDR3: CASSLVQQPQYF

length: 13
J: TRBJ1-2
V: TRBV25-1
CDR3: CASSARTGGGYTF

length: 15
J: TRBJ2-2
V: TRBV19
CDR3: CASKPIGSNTGELFF

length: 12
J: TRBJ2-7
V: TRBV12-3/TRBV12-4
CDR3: CASRGQGVEQYF

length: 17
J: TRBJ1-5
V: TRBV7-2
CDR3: CASSLMQGDRESQPQHF

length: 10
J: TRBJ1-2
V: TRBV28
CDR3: CASSFGGFTF

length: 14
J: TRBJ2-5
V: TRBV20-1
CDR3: CSAAPGGSNQPQYF

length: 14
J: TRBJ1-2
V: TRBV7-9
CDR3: CASSLAAGDYGYTF

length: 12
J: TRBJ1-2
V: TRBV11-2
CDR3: CASSTWGYGYTF

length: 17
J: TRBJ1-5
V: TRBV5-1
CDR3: CASSLASFRTRPLAQHF

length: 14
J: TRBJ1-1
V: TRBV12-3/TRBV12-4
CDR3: CASSPKQGNTEAFF

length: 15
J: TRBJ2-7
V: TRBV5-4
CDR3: CASSLGGVGSNEQYF

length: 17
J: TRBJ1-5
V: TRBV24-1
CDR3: CATSEAGTAVSNQPQHF

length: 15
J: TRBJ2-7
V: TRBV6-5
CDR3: CASSYERGDAYEQYF

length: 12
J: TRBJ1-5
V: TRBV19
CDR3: CASSIGGLPQHF

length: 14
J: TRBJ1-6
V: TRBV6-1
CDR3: CASSSGPYNSPLHF

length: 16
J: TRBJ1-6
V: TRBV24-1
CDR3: CATNGQRSLYNSPLHF

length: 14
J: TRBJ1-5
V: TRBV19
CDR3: CASSRPWSNQPQHF

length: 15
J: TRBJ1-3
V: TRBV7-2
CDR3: CASSPWGGSGNTIYF

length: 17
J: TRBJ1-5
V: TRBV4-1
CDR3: CASSQALKGPSGQPQHF